These T cell receptor beta chains were read from a single sample in a study of OX40 agonist ivuxolimab in advanced cancers. Profiling relied on immunoSEQ multiplex PCR, and the TCRdb table lists in-frame clones only, not all of them. The repertoire holds about 46,000 clones, with 75% to 95% as singletons. Material: CD4+ or CD8+ T cells sorted from blood, obtained in a trial of the OX40 agonist ivuxolimab. These receptors were obtained from an adult with an advanced solid tumor such as melanoma, head and neck, liver or kidney cancer. Both conserved end residues are part of each CDR3.

j_call: TRBJ2-1; v_call: TRBV4-1; cdr3_aa: CASSQVASQAGQFF
j_call: TRBJ1-1; v_call: TRBV7-9; cdr3_aa: CASSFPDRTGSMNTEAFF
j_call: TRBJ2-3; v_call: TRBV6-5; cdr3_aa: CASSYASGDTDTQYF
j_call: TRBJ1-5; v_call: TRBV19; cdr3_aa: CATASDSSNQPQHF
j_call: TRBJ2-7; v_call: TRBV7-9; cdr3_aa: CASSPTPASYEQYF
j_call: TRBJ1-1; v_call: TRBV19; cdr3_aa: CASSPRVTEAFF
j_call: TRBJ2-1; v_call: TRBV30; cdr3_aa: CAWETGGSSYNEQFF
j_call: TRBJ2-1; v_call: TRBV27; cdr3_aa: CASSLLPAGLSGNEQFF
j_call: TRBJ2-7; v_call: TRBV19; cdr3_aa: CASSIGLPREQYF
j_call: TRBJ2-3; v_call: TRBV28; cdr3_aa: CASSFFAGVGDTQYF
j_call: TRBJ2-7; v_call: TRBV27; cdr3_aa: CASSPNMYSYEQYF
j_call: TRBJ2-7; v_call: TRBV5-5; cdr3_aa: CASSLLGSGSSYEQYF
j_call: TRBJ2-7; v_call: TRBV28; cdr3_aa: CASSVSGGNPLDEQYF
j_call: TRBJ2-7; v_call: TRBV5-8; cdr3_aa: CASSSLASYYEQYF
j_call: TRBJ2-7; v_call: TRBV15; cdr3_aa: CATSRNSGKNYEQYF